The entry below gives a single TCR beta chain sequence along with its context. The sample belongs to a study of T cell changes during pregnancy in multiple sclerosis. CDR1 is KGHSH, CDR2 LQKENI, per germline. Trimming left V 3 bases short and J 3 bases short, with 17 bases between. The CDR3 runs to 16 residues. Sequencing was performed with immunoSEQ multiplex PCR; in TCRdb, only in-frame clones are kept and a portion is missing. The sample holds under 85,000 clones, 85% to 90% seen once. The V call is TRBV18, the J call TRBJ1-1; no definite D call. Specimen: peripheral blood, collected after pregnancy. The sequence was collected from a female donor in good health, enrolled as a control in a pregnancy study. The CDR3 region has the DNA TGTGCCAGCTCACCTCAGACACGGATCGGGGACACTGAAGCTTTCTTT. This translates into CASSPQTRIGDTEAFF. The full variable domain, its missing parts supplied by reference TRBV18 and TRBJ1-1, is NAGVMQNPRHLVRRRGQEARLRCSPMKGHSHVYWYRQLPEEGLKFMVYLQKENIIDESGMPKERFSAEFPKEGPSILRIQQVVRGDSAAYFCASSPQTRIGDTEAFFGQGTRLTVV.